This TCR beta chain was documented in a study of blood T cell repertoires in COVID-19. The CDR3 runs 15 residues. J was trimmed by 4 bases and V by 6 bases; bases with no gene match: 5. CDR1 is MNHNY, CDR2 SVGAGI, per germline (reference sequence). Produced via immunoSEQ multiplex PCR; TCRdb's table is partial and in-frame only. The sample holds roughly 100,000 clones, around 90% seen once. The TCR was taken from a woman aged 50 to 60 with COVID-19, enrolled during active disease. Sequenced material: peripheral blood. The chain combines TRBV6-6 with TRBJ2-1; the match to TRBD2 covers 11 bases. CDR3 nucleotides: TGTGCCAGCAGACACCTAGCGGGGGGTTACAATGAGCAGTTCTTC. It codes for CASRHLAGGYNEQFF.